The T cell receptor (beta chain) under discussion was sequenced for a study of memory CD4+ T cells and cytomegalovirus serostatus. Study-level background: This sample comes from healthy Belgian adults, eight to ten CMV seropositive, approximately 23 seronegative.

Single viable CD3+CD4+CD8-CD45RO+ cells were sorted as the memory CD4+ T cells. Serostatus was set by detecting CMV pp150, pp28, p38, p52 IgG. CD4+ T cells were isolated by positive magnetic selection. Germline loops: CDR1 SGHTA, CDR2 FQGNSA. V lost 1 base, J lost 0 bases, and 4 bases lay in between. The CDR3 spans 14 residues. Sequencing used immunoSEQ multiplex PCR; TCRdb keeps in-frame clones, though not all of them. The sample carries around 53,000 clones, around 80% recorded once. The sequenced sample was memory CD4+ T cells from blood. This chain connects TRBV7-2 to TRBJ1-3; no definite D call. This sequence originates from an adult in good health and CMV-seronegative. As DNA, the CDR3 is TGTGCCAGCAGCTTAGGTAGCTCTGGAAACACCATATATTTT. Its translation: CASSLGSSGNTIYF.